The 3 T cell receptor beta chains given below trace back to one sample, sequenced in a study of T cell responses to AZD1222 COVID-19 vaccine. Sequencing used immunoSEQ multiplex PCR; TCRdb keeps in-frame clones, though not all of them. The sample shows 160,000 or so clones, 92% of them seen only once. The source was peripheral blood, collected on day 0 of MenACWY control vaccination. The receptors originated from an adult in good health.

The rearrangement links TRBV5-1 to TRBJ2-1, with 10 positions matching TRBD2. Germline values: CDR1 SGHRS, CDR2 YFSETQ. The CDR3 totals 17 residues. The V and J ends lost 0 bases and 3 bases, in that order; junction bases with no gene match: 6. The CDR3 loop reads CASSLDPTSGDYNEQFF. For the CDR3, the DNA is TGCGCCAGCAGCTTGGACCCAACTAGCGGGGACTACAATGAGCAGTTCTTC.

On this clone itself: One end of the junction does not line up with germline, which may come from a read error. This chain links TRBV28 with TRBJ1-1, with unresolved D. Germline CDR1 reads MDHEN; CDR2 reads SYDVKM. The CDR3 spans 12 residues. The CDR3 reads CASSQLLGRRDF. DNA for the CDR3: TGTGCCAGCAGTCAACTACTCGGACGGCGCGACTTT.

Only one count was recorded for this clone. The chain combines TRBV7-2 with TRBJ2-3; 7 nucleotides agree with TRBD2. This CDR3 spans 17 amino acids. In germline, CDR1 is SGHTA, CDR2 FQGNSA. V lost 2 bases to trimming and J lost 0 bases; unmatched junction nucleotides: 8. The CDR3 reads CASSLRTRRTSTDTQYF. CDR3 coding DNA: TGTGCCAGCAGCTTAAGGACTAGAAGAACTAGCACAGATACGCAGTATTTT.